Given below is one T cell receptor beta chain in context. Its specific antigen is unknown. A junction boundary mismatches the germline segment, possibly from a read error. The germline V gene sets CDR1 to SGHDT and CDR2 to YYEEEE. The CDR3 runs 13 residues from the cysteine to the phenylalanine. CDR3 DNA is the only sequence kept; it has 39 bases, read in frame from the first base. This record comes from a study of blood T cell repertoires in COVID-19 (dated by TCRdb to about 2020). For the study in its entirety: Samples covering the acute and convalescent phases of COVID-19 were provided by collaborators in the United States, Italy and Spain. Subjects who had been exposed to COVID-19, were actively infected with it, or had recovered from it provided the deeply sampled blood TCRbeta repertoires that made up the dataset. Nearly every sample came with metadata listing a de-identified subject ID, COVID-19 status, age in years and sex. Where available, HLA class I and class II types were taken from metadata supplied by the sample provider and were not determined by assay-based typing. The material from the prospective study consisted of cDNA or gDNA derived from T cells, B-cell-depleted T cells, or PBMCs. The repertoires were released in a freely available public database meant as a resource for research on the immune response to SARS-CoV-2. The samples were drawn from the first 160 participants of the ongoing ImmuneRACE study and from over a thousand subjects provided by 6 global collaborators. The study at large found these results: How much clinical and demographic metadata was included differed by source and by participant, and the metadata was provided uncurated.

TCRbeta CDR3 regions were amplified from genomic DNA using the immunoSEQ Assay, a bias-controlled multiplex PCR. The study's own analysis went as follows. The number of nucleated cells in each sample was estimated from the amplification of reference gene primers within the assay. To quantify the absolute abundance of each unique TCRbeta CDR3 rearrangement, sequence reads were collapsed and filtered. For each sample, productive Simpson clonality was calculated by taking the square root of Simpson's diversity index across productive rearrangements. TCRdb stores this immuneACCESS table with in-frame sequences only. Part of the clones is absent; in the studies checked, under half of the shortfall reflects unresolved V genes, and no reason is known for the rest. The V and J calls and the clone size are those of that table, but D and trimming were determined from the DNA. A total of approximately 470,000 clones appear in this sample, approximately 85% of them only once. In total, the top ten clones hold under 4% of the sample.

Whole blood was collected in K2EDTA tubes by collaborating institutions according to the institutions' own protocols. For TCRbeta analysis, collaborator samples were shipped as frozen whole blood, as isolated PBMCs, or as DNA extracted from either sample type. The receptor comes from a human donor in a cohort sampled during active COVID-19. This receptor chain uses TRBV5-6 and TRBJ1-2; 8 bases in between match TRBD1. Sequencing was done on a sample of peripheral blood. The DNA reads TGTGCCAGCAGCTTGGGACAGGGGTATGCCTACACCTTC. It is translated as CASSLGQGYAYTF.